This TCR beta chain came from a study of OX40 agonist ivuxolimab in advanced cancers. Across the study: Hepatocellular carcinoma, melanoma, renal cell or head and neck cancer affected the dose-escalation patients.

A note on this clone: The antigen is undetermined.

TCRdb's table, derived via immunoSEQ multiplex PCR, lists solely in-frame clones and lacks some. The sample yields about 62,000 clones, about 85% seen once. Findings and limits, study-wide: Some of the lowest clonal expansion was seen in partial responders at 0.1-3.0 mg/kg. Mean expanded clone counts were higher in CD8+ than CD4+ T cells.

Trimming took off 0 bases at V and 11 bases at J, with 11 bases between the two ends. The CDR3 is made up of 13 amino acids. Germline lookup yields CDR1 MNHEY and CDR2 SVGAGI. The chain couples TRBV6-5 to TRBJ1-5, with unresolved D. The source of this sequence is an adult with an advanced solid tumor such as melanoma, head and neck, liver or kidney cancer. The source material was CD4+ or CD8+ T cells sorted from blood, sampled in a trial of the OX40 agonist ivuxolimab. The CDR3, as DNA: TGTGCCAGCAGTTACTCCCTTCAAGAGGCCCAGCATTTT. It is translated as CASSYSLQEAQHF.